Below are 21 T cell receptor beta chains sequenced from a single sample in a study of OX40 agonist ivuxolimab in advanced cancers. Profiling relied on immunoSEQ multiplex PCR, and the TCRdb table lists in-frame clones only, not all of them. The sample lists about 51,000 clones, about nine tenths occurring once. The material sequenced was CD4+ or CD8+ T cells sorted from blood, taken in a trial of the OX40 agonist ivuxolimab. These receptors were obtained from an adult with an advanced solid tumor such as melanoma, head and neck, liver or kidney cancer.

This chain uses TRBV6-1 with TRBJ1-1; maybe TRBD1 (5 bases). Germline CDR1 and CDR2: MNHNS and SASEGT. The CDR3 is 13 amino acids. The V end was cut by 7 bases, the J end by 5 bases, with 14 bases between. The CDR3 loop reads CASTQTAWTEAFF. The DNA of the CDR3 is TGTGCCAGCACACAGACAGCGTGGACTGAAGCTTTCTTT.

The J gene is TRBJ2-6, the V gene TRBV5-4; perhaps TRBD2 as D (5 bases). Trimming took off 4 bases at V and 3 bases at J, with 11 bases between the two ends. Germline CDR1 is SGHNT and CDR2 is YYREEE (reference sequence). This CDR3 has 15 amino acids. CDR3 protein: CASSPPGYGANVLTF. The CDR3 nucleotides are TGTGCCAGCAGCCCGCCGGGGTATGGGGCCAACGTCCTGACTTTC.

The CDR3 coding sequence is TGTGCCAGCAGCCTCGGGACGCCTAACTATGGCTACACCTTC. Protein product: CASSLGTPNYGYTF. This chain uses TRBV5-5 with TRBJ1-2, with D possibly being TRBD1 (5 bases). This CDR3 region has 14 residues. The germline gives CDR1 SGHKS, CDR2 YYEKEE (reference sequence). The V end lost 4 bases, the J end lost 0 bases, and 10 bases lay between the germline ends.

The chain has TRBV28 and TRBJ2-7; D is unresolved. CDR1 MDHEN and CDR2 SYDVKM come from the germline V gene. The germline V and J ends were trimmed by 7 bases and 2 bases, with 15 bases remaining between them. There are 14 residues in the CDR3. The DNA of the CDR3 is TGTGCCAGCACCACCAACCTGCCCGCCTACGAGCAGTACTTC. Translated: CASTTNLPAYEQYF.

The chain carries TRBV27 and TRBJ1-5; no firm D call. V was cut by 4 bases and J by 6 bases, with 10 bases left in between. Germline V gene lookup returns CDR1 MNHEY and CDR2 SMNVEV (reference sequence). The CDR3 contains 13 residues. CDR3 protein: CASSWKRSQPQHF. CDR3 bases: TGTGCCAGCAGTTGGAAGCGGAGTCAGCCCCAGCATTTT.

This clone has a single count. Written as DNA, the CDR3 is TGTGCCAGCAGCTCCCCGTATACCTTAGCGGGAGTAATAGTATACAATGAGCAGTTCTTC. This encodes CASSSPYTLAGVIVYNEQFF. V is TRBV5-5 and J is TRBJ2-1; 9 bases are a match to TRBD2. V was clipped by 3 bases and J by 4 bases; unmatched bases: 20. CDR1 is SGHKS, CDR2 YYEKEE, per germline (reference sequence). This CDR3 has 20 amino acids.

The chain recombines TRBV23-1 with TRBJ2-2; D may match TRBD1 or TRBD2 (6 bases each). TRBV23-1 is assigned to the ORF class and has an uncertain function. V was shortened by 4 bases and J by 5 bases, with 17 bases between the two germline ends. This CDR3 contains 16 residues. DNA for the CDR3: TGCGCCAGCAGTCCACTTGAGAGGGGGGTGACCGGGGAGCTGTTTTTT. Residues: CASSPLERGVTGELFF.

This chain connects TRBV19 to TRBJ1-2; D is unresolved. In germline, CDR1 is LNHDA, CDR2 SQIVND (reference sequence). The V end lost 3 bases, the J end lost 2 bases, and 10 bases lay between the germline ends. This CDR3 is 14 amino acids long. For the CDR3, the DNA is TGTGCCAGTAGTATGCTGGGCCCCAACTATGGCTACACCTTC. It specifies CASSMLGPNYGYTF.

This clone appeared once. V gene TRBV7-9 combines with J gene TRBJ2-7; D not resolved. The CDR3 is 12 residues long. Deletions cut 5 bases from V and 3 bases from J, with 8 bases between. CDR1 and CDR2 from the germline V gene are SEHNR and FQNEAQ (reference sequence). The CDR3 loop reads CASSLQGYEQYF. The CDR3 bases are TGTGCCAGCAGCCTACAAGGCTACGAGCAGTACTTC.

The chain employs TRBV9 and TRBJ2-2, with D unclear. The CDR3 consists of 14 residues. Germline CDR1 reads SGDLS; CDR2 reads YYNGEE. Trimming shortened V by 0 bases and J by 4 bases, and 7 bases separated the two germline ends. Here the CDR3 DNA reads TGTGCCAGCAGCGTAGGACGGAGCACCGGGGAGCTGTTTTTT. It is translated as CASSVGRSTGELFF. The whole variable domain, remainder taken from reference TRBV9 and TRBJ2-2, is DSGVTQTPKHLITATGQRVTLRCSPRSGDLSVYWYQQSLDQGLQFLIQYYNGEERAKGNILERFSAQQFPDLHSELNLSSLELGDSALYFCASSVGRSTGELFFGEGSRLTVL.

The table lists this clone with a count of one. The CDR3 DNA is TGTGCCAGCTCACCCCGGACAGCTTCGGGCTCGGGACAGCCCCAGCATTTT. Translation: CASSPRTASGSGQPQHF. The rearrangement links TRBV18 to TRBJ1-5; a weak D match, TRBD1 (6 bases). In germline, CDR1 is KGHSH, CDR2 LQKENI. V was trimmed by 3 bases and J by 7 bases, leaving 22 bases between them. The CDR3 is 17 residues long.

The chain couples TRBV10-1 to TRBJ1-3; no reliable D call. Germline loops: CDR1 WNHNN, CDR2 SYGVQD (reference sequence). V lost 7 bases to trimming and J lost 0 bases, with 10 bases between them. There are 14 residues in the CDR3. CDR3 DNA sequence: TGCGCCAGCATCTTTGTTCGCTCTGGAAACACCATATATTTT. It translates to CASIFVRSGNTIYF.

The CDR3 bases are TGTGCCAGCGCCGGCGCATCAAGCTCCTACGAGCAGTACTTC. As protein: CASAGASSSYEQYF. The V and J genes are TRBV2 and TRBJ2-7; D remains unclear. Germline V gene data show CDR1 as SNHLY and CDR2 as FYNNEI. The V end was cut by 8 bases, the J end by 0 bases, with 14 bases between. This CDR3 is 14 amino acids long.

This chain joins TRBV28 and TRBJ2-2; possible D gene TRBD1, 5 bases. Per the germline V gene, CDR1 is MDHEN and CDR2 is SYDVKM. With 2 bases removed from V and 3 bases from J, the gap between germline ends came to 10 bases. The CDR3 is 15 residues long. In DNA, the CDR3 is TGTGCCAGCAGTTTACGCAGGGATCACACCGGGGAGCTGTTTTTT. Translating it yields CASSLRRDHTGELFF. Full variable domain (missing parts from reference TRBV28 and TRBJ2-2): DVKVTQSSRYLVKRTGEKVFLECVQDMDHENMFWYRQDPGLGLRLIYFSYDVKMKEKGDIPEGYSVSREKKERFSLILESASTNQTSMYLCASSLRRDHTGELFFGEGSRLTVL.

This clone appeared a few times. V usage is TRBV4-1 and J usage is TRBJ1-4; TRBD1 aligns across 9 bases. The CDR3 has 15 residues. The V segment lost 5 bases and the J segment 4 bases; nucleotides outside the gene matches: 5. Germline loops: CDR1 MGHRA, CDR2 YSYEKL. The CDR3 DNA is TGCGCCAGCAGCACACGGACAGGGGATAATGAAAAACTGTTTTTT. Translated: CASSTRTGDNEKLFF.

The V and J genes are TRBV28 and TRBJ1-6, with D unresolved. CDR1 and CDR2 (germline): MDHEN, SYDVKM. V dropped 5 bases and J dropped 9 bases, with 17 bases sitting between them. The CDR3 spans 15 residues. CDR3 region: CASSQYTAQISPLHF. The DNA of the CDR3 is TGTGCCAGCAGTCAATATACGGCGCAGATTTCACCCCTCCACTTT.

V usage is TRBV5-6 and J usage is TRBJ2-4; 9 positions match TRBD1. Trimming cost V 4 bases and J 1 base; bases outside gene matches: 9. The CDR3 has 17 residues. Germline lookup yields CDR1 SGHDT and CDR2 YYEEEE. The CDR3 DNA reads as TGTGCCAGCAGCCGAAGGACAGGGGTTGGGGCCAAAAACATTCAGTACTTC. Translated, it gives CASSRRTGVGAKNIQYF.

This clone was found once. CDR3: CAWRFGSRETTGELFF. CDR3 bases: TGTGCCTGGAGATTCGGGTCTCGGGAGACCACCGGGGAGCTGTTTTTT. The chain combines TRBV30 with TRBJ2-2; the D gene is possibly TRBD2 (6 bases). The germline V and J ends were trimmed by 3 bases and 4 bases, with 18 bases remaining between them. Germline assignment: CDR1 GTSNPN and CDR2 SVGIG (reference sequence). The CDR3 consists of 16 residues.

A few counts support this clone. The rearrangement links TRBV6-5 to TRBJ2-2; D tentatively fits TRBD1 or TRBD2 (5 bases each). Trimming removed 6 bases from V and 1 base from J, with 6 bases in between. CDR1 is MNHEY, CDR2 SVGAGI, per germline. The CDR3 totals 13 residues. The CDR3 here is CASRGENTGELFF. The CDR3 region has the DNA TGTGCCAGCAGGGGGGAGAACACCGGGGAGCTGTTTTTT.

The V call is TRBV2, the J call TRBJ2-5, with D unresolved. V lost 2 bases and J 5 bases, leaving 3 bases between the germline ends. Per the germline V gene, CDR1 is SNHLY and CDR2 is FYNNEI. The CDR3 runs to 11 residues. In DNA form, the CDR3 reads TGTGCCAGCAGTGAATCCGAGACCCAGTACTTC. Translated: CASSESETQYF.

The rearrangement uses TRBV7-3 and TRBJ2-7; perhaps TRBD1 as D (6 bases). The CDR3 extends over 14 amino acids. Per the germline V gene, CDR1 is SGHTA and CDR2 is FQGTGA. Trimming stripped 5 bases from V and 7 bases from J, with 18 bases between. This CDR3 reads CASSARSGTPEQYF. The CDR3, as DNA: TGTGCCAGCAGCGCCCGATCCGGGACACCGGAGCAGTACTTC.